A selection of T cell receptor beta chains follows, all from one sample in a study of blood T cell repertoires in COVID-19. TCRdb's copy holds only in-frame clones and misses some; the assay was immunoSEQ multiplex PCR. The table includes fewer than 200,000 clones, about 80% detected once. The sample was peripheral blood. The receptors were gathered from a woman older than 75 with acute or convalescent COVID-19. Each CDR3 is given with its conserved first and last residue. Each record gives: D gene, clone size, V gene, J gene, CDR3 DNA, CDR3 protein. The D gene is left open where the match is weak. Clone size is shown for a subset of rows, as once, few, many or a class of expanded clone.

NA,NA,TRBV12-3/TRBV12-4,TRBJ1-2,TGTGCCAGCAGTTTCGGGGAAGGTGGCTACACCTTC,CASSFGEGGYTF
NA,NA,TRBV28,TRBJ1-1,TGTGCCAGCAGTTCTCGCACAGGGTGGGGCAGGGACACTGAAGCTTTCTTT,CASSSRTGWGRDTEAFF
NA,NA,TRBV4-3,TRBJ1-6,TGCGCCAGCGGAATCGACAGTAATTCACCCCTCCACTTT,CASGIDSNSPLHF
NA,NA,TRBV25-1,TRBJ2-3,TGTGCCAGCCAGAAGAGCACAGATACGCAGTATTTT,CASQKSTDTQYF
NA,NA,TRBV10-3,TRBJ2-2,TGTGCCATCAGGGGAGACACCGGGGAGCTGTTTTTT,CAIRGDTGELFF
TRBD2,NA,TRBV30,TRBJ2-3,TGTGCCTGGAGTGTACGATCGACTAGCGGAACAGATACGCAGTATTTT,CAWSVRSTSGTDTQYF
TRBD2,NA,TRBV9,TRBJ2-1,TGTGCCAGCAGCGTAGAAGCGGGAGTCTACAATGAGCAGTTCTTC,CASSVEAGVYNEQFF
NA,NA,TRBV5-5,TRBJ1-5,TGTGCCAGCAGCCCCCGGGCCAAAAGCGCGGGCTTTACTCAGCCCCAGCATTTT,CASSPRAKSAGFTQPQHF
NA,NA,TRBV7-8,TRBJ1-3,TGTGCCAGCAGCCAGAGCTCTGGAAACACCATATATTTT,CASSQSSGNTIYF
NA,NA,TRBV5-4,TRBJ2-7,TGTGCCAGCAGCCTGGAGCGGTACGAGCAGTACTTC,CASSLERYEQYF
TRBD1,NA,TRBV9,TRBJ1-1,TGTGCCAGCAGCGGGACAGGGGAAGGTGAAGCTTTCTTT,CASSGTGEGEAFF
TRBD2,NA,TRBV3-1/TRBV3-2,TRBJ2-3,TGTGCCAGCAGCCAACCGGTAGCGGGAGGGGGGGATACGCAGTATTTT,CASSQPVAGGGDTQYF
NA,NA,TRBV2,TRBJ2-7,TGTGCCAGCAAGACGGAGAGCTCCTACGAGCAGTACTTC,CASKTESSYEQYF
TRBD2,NA,TRBV6-6,TRBJ2-4,TGTGCCAGCAGTTACTCGACTAGCGGGATCGGAAACATTCAGTACTTC,CASSYSTSGIGNIQYF
NA,NA,TRBV19,TRBJ2-3,TGTGCCAGTATGGATGGCGGAGTGACAGATACGCAGTATTTT,CASMDGGVTDTQYF
TRBD1,NA,TRBV2,TRBJ2-7,TGTGCCAGTTCGCGCGTTTCGGGACAGGGTTACCACGAGCAGTACTTC,CASSRVSGQGYHEQYF
TRBD1,many,TRBV6-5,TRBJ1-1,TGTGCCAGCAGTTTTCGGACAGGGCGTACTGAAGCTTTCTTT,CASSFRTGRTEAFF
NA,NA,TRBV30,TRBJ2-3,TGTGCCTGGAGCGGGACACAAAGCACAGATACGCAGTATTTT,CAWSGTQSTDTQYF
NA,NA,TRBV30,TRBJ1-1,TGTGCCTGGAGTTGTTGGGAGAGGAACACTGAAGCTTTCTTT,CAWSCWERNTEAFF
TRBD1,NA,TRBV5-1,TRBJ1-1,TGCGCCAGCAGCCCCGTCCCGGGACAGGGGACGATCGCTGAAGCTTTCTTT,CASSPVPGQGTIAEAFF
NA,NA,TRBV4-3,TRBJ2-1,TGCGCCAGCAGCCAAATATTGGGCGAGCCATTACTGTTCTTC,CASSQILGEPLLFF
TRBD1,NA,TRBV7-2,TRBJ2-5,TGTGCCAGCAGCTTTCAATCGGGACAGGAGACCCAGTACTTC,CASSFQSGQETQYF